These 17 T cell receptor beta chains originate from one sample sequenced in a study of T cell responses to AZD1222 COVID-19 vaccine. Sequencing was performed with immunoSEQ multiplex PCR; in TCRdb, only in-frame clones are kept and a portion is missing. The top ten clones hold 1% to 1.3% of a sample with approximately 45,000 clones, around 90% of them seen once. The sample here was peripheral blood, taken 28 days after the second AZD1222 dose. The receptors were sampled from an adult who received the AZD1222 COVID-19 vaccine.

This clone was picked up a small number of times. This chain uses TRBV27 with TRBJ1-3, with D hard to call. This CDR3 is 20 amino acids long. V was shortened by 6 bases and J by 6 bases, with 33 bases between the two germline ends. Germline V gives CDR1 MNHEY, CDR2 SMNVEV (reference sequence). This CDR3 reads CASRLLLTSRMANFPNTIYF. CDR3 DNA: TGTGCCAGCAGGCTCCTCCTTACCTCCCGGATGGCTAATTTCCCAAACACCATATATTTT.

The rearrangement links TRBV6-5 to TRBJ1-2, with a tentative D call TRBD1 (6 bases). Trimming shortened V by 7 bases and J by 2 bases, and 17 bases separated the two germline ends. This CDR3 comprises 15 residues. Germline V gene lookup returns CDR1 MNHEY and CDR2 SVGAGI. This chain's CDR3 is CASTLRGGPNYGYTF. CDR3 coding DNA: TGTGCCAGCACCCTCCGAGGGGGACCGAACTATGGCTACACCTTC.

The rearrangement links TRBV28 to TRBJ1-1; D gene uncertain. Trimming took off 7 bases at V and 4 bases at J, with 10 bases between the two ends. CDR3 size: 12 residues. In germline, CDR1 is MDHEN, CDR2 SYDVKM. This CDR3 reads CASTTRATEAFF. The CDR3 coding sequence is TGTGCCAGCACCACAAGGGCCACTGAAGCTTTCTTT.

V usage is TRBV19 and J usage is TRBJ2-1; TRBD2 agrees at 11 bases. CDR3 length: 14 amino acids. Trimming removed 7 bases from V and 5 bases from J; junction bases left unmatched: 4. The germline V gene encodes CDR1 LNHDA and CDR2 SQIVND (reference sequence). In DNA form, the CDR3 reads TGTGCCAGTACCCGGGGACTAGCGGACAATGAGCAGTTCTTC. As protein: CASTRGLADNEQFF. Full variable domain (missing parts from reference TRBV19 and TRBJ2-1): DGGITQSPKYLFRKEGQNVTLSCEQNLNHDAMYWYRQDPGQGLRLIYYSQIVNDFQKGDIAEGYSVSREKKESFPLTVTSAQKNPTAFYLCASTRGLADNEQFFGPGTRLTVL.

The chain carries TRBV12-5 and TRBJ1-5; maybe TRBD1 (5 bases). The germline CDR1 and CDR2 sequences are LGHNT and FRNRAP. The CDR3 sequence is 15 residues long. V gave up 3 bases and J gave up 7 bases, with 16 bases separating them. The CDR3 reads CASGLRGEYGQPQHF. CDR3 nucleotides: TGTGCTAGTGGTTTACGGGGGGAATATGGGCAGCCCCAGCATTTT.

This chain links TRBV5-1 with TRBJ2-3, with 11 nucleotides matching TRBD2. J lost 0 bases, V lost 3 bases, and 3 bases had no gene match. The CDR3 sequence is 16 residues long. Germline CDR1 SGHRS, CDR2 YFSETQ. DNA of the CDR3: TGCGCCAGCAGCTGGGGACTAGCGGAGAGCACAGATACGCAGTATTTT. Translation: CASSWGLAESTDTQYF.

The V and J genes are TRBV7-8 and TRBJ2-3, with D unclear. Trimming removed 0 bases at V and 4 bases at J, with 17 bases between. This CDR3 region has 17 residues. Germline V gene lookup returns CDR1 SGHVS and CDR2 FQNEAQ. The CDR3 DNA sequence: TGTGCCAGCAGCTTAGCGCGTATGGGTTCCAAGGCAGATACGCAGTATTTT. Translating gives CASSLARMGSKADTQYF.

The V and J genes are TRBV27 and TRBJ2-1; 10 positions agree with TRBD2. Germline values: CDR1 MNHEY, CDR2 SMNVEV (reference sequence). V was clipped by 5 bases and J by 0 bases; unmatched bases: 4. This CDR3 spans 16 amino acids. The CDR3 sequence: CASSRTSGNSYNEQFF. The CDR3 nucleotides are TGTGCCAGCAGTCGGACTAGCGGAAACTCCTACAATGAGCAGTTCTTC.

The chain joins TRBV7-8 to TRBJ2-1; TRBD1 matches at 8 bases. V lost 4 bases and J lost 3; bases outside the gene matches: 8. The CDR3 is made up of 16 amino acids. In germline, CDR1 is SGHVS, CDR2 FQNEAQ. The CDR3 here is CASSSGTGRLYNEQFF. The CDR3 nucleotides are TGTGCCAGCAGCTCCGGGACAGGACGCCTCTACAATGAGCAGTTCTTC.

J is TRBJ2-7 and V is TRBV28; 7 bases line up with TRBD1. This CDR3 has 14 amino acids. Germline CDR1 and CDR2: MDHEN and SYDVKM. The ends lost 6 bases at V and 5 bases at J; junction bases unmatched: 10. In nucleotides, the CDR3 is TGTGCCAGCAGCGATCGACAGGGATCAAACGAGCAGTACTTC. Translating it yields CASSDRQGSNEQYF.

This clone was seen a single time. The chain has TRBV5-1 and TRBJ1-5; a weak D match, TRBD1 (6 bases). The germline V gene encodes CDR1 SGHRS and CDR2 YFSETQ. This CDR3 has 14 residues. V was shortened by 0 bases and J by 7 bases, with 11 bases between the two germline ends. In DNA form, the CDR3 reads TGCGCCAGCAGCTTGGTTGGGGGGGCCCAGCCCCAGCATTTT. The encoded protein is CASSLVGGAQPQHF. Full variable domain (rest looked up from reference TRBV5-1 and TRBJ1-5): KAGVTQTPRYLIKTRGQQVTLSCSPISGHRSVSWYQQTPGQGLQFLFEYFSETQRNKGNFPGRFSGRQFSNSRSEMNVSTLELGDSALYLCASSLVGGAQPQHFGDGTRLSIL.

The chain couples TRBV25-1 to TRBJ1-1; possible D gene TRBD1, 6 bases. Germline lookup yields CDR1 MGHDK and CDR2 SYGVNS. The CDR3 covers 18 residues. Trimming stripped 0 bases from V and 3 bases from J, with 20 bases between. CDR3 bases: TGTGCCAGCAGTGAATATTTCCTCCGTCAAGGGGGAGACACTGAAGCTTTCTTT. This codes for CASSEYFLRQGGDTEAFF.

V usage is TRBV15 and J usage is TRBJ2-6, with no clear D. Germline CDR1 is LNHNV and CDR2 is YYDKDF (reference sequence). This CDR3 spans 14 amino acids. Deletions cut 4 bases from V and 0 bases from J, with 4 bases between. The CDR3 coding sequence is TGTGCCACCAGCATGCGCTCTGGGGCCAACGTCCTGACTTTC. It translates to CATSMRSGANVLTF.

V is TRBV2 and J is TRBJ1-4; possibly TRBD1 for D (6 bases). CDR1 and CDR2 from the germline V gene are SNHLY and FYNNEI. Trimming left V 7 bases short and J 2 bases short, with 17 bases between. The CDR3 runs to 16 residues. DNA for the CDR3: TGTGCCAGCATCCGGGGCCCCGACAGGACTAATGAAAAACTGTTTTTT. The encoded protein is CASIRGPDRTNEKLFF.

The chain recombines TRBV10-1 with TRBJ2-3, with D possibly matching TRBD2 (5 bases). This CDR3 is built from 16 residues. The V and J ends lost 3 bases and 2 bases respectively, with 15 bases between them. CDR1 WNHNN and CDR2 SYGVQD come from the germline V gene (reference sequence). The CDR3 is CASSDISGIVTDTQYF. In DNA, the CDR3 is TGCGCCAGCAGTGATATTTCGGGAATAGTCACAGATACGCAGTATTTT.

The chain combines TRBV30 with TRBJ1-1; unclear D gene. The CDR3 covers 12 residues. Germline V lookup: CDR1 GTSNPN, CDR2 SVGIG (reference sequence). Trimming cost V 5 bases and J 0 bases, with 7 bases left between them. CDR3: CAWFRMNTEAFF. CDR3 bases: TGTGCCTGGTTCAGGATGAACACTGAAGCTTTCTTT.

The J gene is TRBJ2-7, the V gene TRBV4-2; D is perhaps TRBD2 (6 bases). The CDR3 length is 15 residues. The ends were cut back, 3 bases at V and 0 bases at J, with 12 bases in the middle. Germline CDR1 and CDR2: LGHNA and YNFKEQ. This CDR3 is CASSHASGHSYEQYF. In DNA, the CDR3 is TGTGCCAGCAGCCATGCCAGCGGGCACTCCTACGAGCAGTACTTC.